These 5 T cell receptor beta chains share one sample of origin, sequenced in a study of OX40 agonist ivuxolimab in advanced cancers. The table came from immunoSEQ multiplex PCR; TCRdb's copy has only in-frame clones and leaves some out. This repertoire shows 60,000 to 90,000 clones, 88% found once; its top ten account for under 1.1%. The sample was CD4+ or CD8+ T cells sorted from blood, taken in a trial of the OX40 agonist ivuxolimab. All receptors derive from an adult with an advanced solid tumor such as melanoma, head and neck, liver or kidney cancer.

This clone was seen a single time. V usage is TRBV5-1 and J usage is TRBJ2-7; 8 bases are a match to TRBD1. V shed 5 bases and J 3 bases; nucleotides not matched to a gene: 10. Germline V CDR1 and CDR2: SGHRS, YFSETQ. There are 15 residues in the CDR3. The chain's CDR3 is CASRETGASVYEQYF. The CDR3 bases are TGCGCCAGCAGGGAGACAGGGGCCTCTGTCTACGAGCAGTACTTC.

In its sample, this clone was seen once. This chain connects TRBV11-2 to TRBJ2-7; TRBD2 aligns across 7 bases. V was clipped by 9 bases and J by 3 bases; unmatched bases: 17. The CDR3 spans 16 residues. Germline assignment: CDR1 SGHAT and CDR2 FQNNGV. The DNA of the CDR3 is TGTGCCAGGTGTCCGGAGCCTAGCGGAAAACTCTACGAGCAGTACTTC. Translation: CARCPEPSGKLYEQYF.

This chain joins TRBV10-2 and TRBJ2-7; 10 bases match TRBD2. The germline V gene has CDR1 WSHSY and CDR2 SAAADI. Trimming cost V 6 bases and J 7 bases; bases outside gene matches: 9. There are 14 residues in the CDR3. The CDR3 bases are TGCGCCAGCAGAGGACTAGCGGTAACGGGGGAGCAGTACTTC. It codes for CASRGLAVTGEQYF.

The genes are TRBV4-2 and TRBJ2-2; D ambiguous. V lost 7 bases and J lost 4, with 7 bases in between. This CDR3 region has 12 residues. Germline V gene lookup returns CDR1 LGHNA and CDR2 YNFKEQ. This chain's CDR3 is CASTKGTGELFF. DNA for the CDR3: TGTGCCAGCACAAAGGGCACCGGGGAGCTGTTTTTT.

This chain connects TRBV19 to TRBJ2-7; TRBD1 matches at 7 bases. The CDR3 sequence is 13 residues long. The trim removed 5 bases at V and 5 bases at J, leaving 6 bases unmatched. Germline assignment: CDR1 LNHDA and CDR2 SQIVND (reference sequence). CDR3 coding DNA: TGTGCCAGTAGTCTTTATGACAGGGACGAGCAGTACTTC. Its translation is CASSLYDRDEQYF.